One and the same sample provided the 18 T cell receptor beta chains below, sequenced in a study of Ad26.COV2.S vaccination and SARS-CoV-2 variants. Some clones are missing from TCRdb's copy, which holds only in-frame ones; the method was immunoSEQ multiplex PCR. In the table there are 300,000 to 350,000 clones, roughly 88% of which are singletons. Treatment meaning: roughly 20 received Ad26.COV2.S at low or high dose, single or two shots; 5 received placebo; per-sample allocation not given. The investigators took samples on day 63 after the first vaccine or placebo injection. The source material was peripheral blood, sampled in a trial of Ad26.COV2.S vaccine versus placebo. Every receptor here comes from a person aged 18 to 65 who received the Ad26.COV2.S COVID-19 vaccine or a placebo.

This clone showed up just once. V is TRBV6-5 and J is TRBJ1-2; tentative D call: TRBD1 (5 bases). Germline loops: CDR1 MNHEY, CDR2 SVGAGI. The length of the CDR3 is 14 residues. V lost 7 bases to trimming and J lost 9 bases, with 21 bases between them. The CDR3 loop reads CASTEQGYFQCYTF. Written as DNA, the CDR3 is TGTGCCAGCACGGAGCAGGGCTATTTTCAGTGCTACACCTTC.

This chain joins TRBV6-6 and TRBJ2-5; TRBD2 aligns across 12 bases. The V gene end was trimmed by 6 bases and the J gene end by 0 bases; junction bases not matched to a gene: 5. Germline CDR1 MNHNY, CDR2 SVGAGI (reference sequence). CDR3 length equals 16 residues. The CDR3 spells CASSRLAGGYQETQYF. CDR3 coding DNA: TGTGCCAGCAGCCGGCTAGCGGGAGGGTACCAAGAGACCCAGTACTTC.

The chain joins TRBV6-5 to TRBJ1-5; no clear D. CDR1 is MNHEY, CDR2 SVGAGI, per germline. The CDR3 is made up of 13 amino acids. Trimming took off 6 bases at V and 2 bases at J, with 8 bases between the two ends. The CDR3, as DNA: TGTGCCAGCAGGCGGACTCGCAATCAGCCCCAGCATTTT. It codes for CASRRTRNQPQHF.

The CDR3, as DNA: TGTGCCACCAGTGATTTGTCCCAGCTTGAGCAGTTCTTC. Protein product: CATSDLSQLEQFF. The chain links TRBV24-1 to TRBJ2-1; D gene unclear. The CDR3 runs to 13 residues. Germline V gives CDR1 KGHDR, CDR2 SFDVKD. Trimming pared 0 bases from V and 9 bases from J, leaving 8 bases between.

In nucleotides, the CDR3 is TGCAGCGTTGGGGGACAGTACTACAATGAGCAGTTCTTC. This sequence encodes CSVGGQYYNEQFF. J is TRBJ2-1 and V is TRBV29-1, with 7 bases identical to TRBD1. The CDR3 length is 13 residues. Germline-derived CDR1 and CDR2 are SQVTM and ANQGSEA. V shed 4 bases, J shed 3 bases, and the junction held 3 bases outside the gene matches.

The rearrangement joins TRBV6-5 to TRBJ1-2; maybe TRBD1 (5 bases). V was cut by 4 bases and J by 4 bases, with 19 bases left in between. This CDR3 is 16 amino acids long. The V gene's germline CDR1 is MNHEY and CDR2 SVGAGI. The CDR3 nucleotides read TGTGCCAGCAGTTCCCTCTCTGGGGGTAGCCTCTATGGCTACACCTTC. It specifies CASSSLSGGSLYGYTF.

There are a few counts of this clone. The chain is built from TRBV7-5 and TRBJ1-5; TRBD1 was called by the table and not checked on the DNA. TRBV7-5 is annotated as a pseudogene. This CDR3 spans 17 amino acids. CDR3 amino acids: CASNSDGQTLSNQPQHF. The CDR3 DNA reads as TGTGCCAGCAACTCAGATGGACAGACACTAAGCAATCAGCCCCAGCATTTT.

The gene calls are TRBV6-2 or TRBV6-3 and TRBJ2-7; D unresolved. V dropped 0 bases and J dropped 2 bases, with 8 bases sitting between them. The CDR3 runs to 14 residues. Germline CDR1 is MNHEY and CDR2 is SVGEGT. Here the CDR3 DNA reads TGTGCCAGCAGTTACTCGAGAATCCCCTACGAGCAGTACGTC. Translated, it gives CASSYSRIPYEQYV.

The V call is TRBV6-1, the J call TRBJ1-5; D gene unclear. Germline V gene lookup returns CDR1 MNHNS and CDR2 SASEGT. The CDR3 is 16 residues long. Trimming removed 1 base from V and 0 bases from J, with 10 bases in between. CDR3: CASSEVQVYSNQPQHF. The CDR3 region has the DNA TGTGCCAGCAGTGAAGTCCAGGTCTATAGCAATCAGCCCCAGCATTTT.

V gene TRBV19 combines with J gene TRBJ2-3; the D is unclear. Per the germline V gene, CDR1 is LNHDA and CDR2 is SQIVND (reference sequence). Trimming removed 5 bases at V and 6 bases at J, with 15 bases between. This CDR3 comprises 14 residues. Here the CDR3 reads CASSYVKGTDTQYF. The CDR3 nucleotides read TGTGCCAGTAGTTATGTAAAGGGAACGGATACGCAGTATTTT. Using reference TRBV19 and TRBJ2-3 for the parts outside the CDR3, the full variable domain is DGGITQSPKYLFRKEGQNVTLSCEQNLNHDAMYWYRQDPGQGLRLIYYSQIVNDFQKGDIAEGYSVSREKKESFPLTVTSAQKNPTAFYLCASSYVKGTDTQYFGPGTRLTVL.

V usage is TRBV7-2 and J usage is TRBJ2-3; tentatively, D is TRBD1 or TRBD2 (6 bases each). The CDR3 loop spans 16 amino acids. The ends were cut back, 6 bases at V and 6 bases at J, with 22 bases in the middle. Germline V gene sequence: CDR1 SGHTA, CDR2 FQGNSA. CDR3 residues: CASSYAPGGGMDTQYF. In DNA form, the CDR3 reads TGTGCCAGCAGTTACGCCCCCGGAGGGGGGATGGATACGCAGTATTTT.

V and J are TRBV30 and TRBJ2-1, with D possibly matching TRBD2 (6 bases). This CDR3 has 17 amino acids. V lost 0 bases, J lost 4 bases, and 19 bases lay in between. Germline V gene lookup returns CDR1 GTSNPN and CDR2 SVGIG (reference sequence). CDR3 region: CAWSVLLRAGLYNEQFF. DNA for the CDR3: TGTGCCTGGAGTGTTCTGCTAAGGGCGGGGTTGTACAATGAGCAGTTCTTC.

CDR3 DNA sequence: TGCGCCAGCAGCCAAGTGGCAGGGGAGTACACCGGGGAGCTGTTTTTT. Encoded protein: CASSQVAGEYTGELFF. V usage is TRBV4-1 and J usage is TRBJ2-2, with D perhaps matching TRBD1 (6 bases). The CDR3 runs to 16 residues. Trimming shortened V by 1 base and J by 3 bases, and 12 bases separated the two germline ends. Germline assignment: CDR1 MGHRA and CDR2 YSYEKL.

A note on this clone: Other DNA sequences within the sample encode an identical CDR3. V usage is TRBV24-1 and J usage is TRBJ1-5; unclear D gene. Trimming shortened V by 2 bases and J by 1 base, and 5 bases separated the two germline ends. Germline CDR1 reads KGHDR; CDR2 reads SFDVKD. CDR3 length: 14 amino acids. The CDR3 DNA reads as TGTGCCACCAGTGATTCCGGGAGCAATCAGCCCCAGCATTTT. Its protein is CATSDSGSNQPQHF.

CDR3 in DNA: TGTGCCAGCAGCTTGGCGGAGGTTTCCTGGAAGCAGCCCCAGCATTTT. Translating gives CASSLAEVSWKQPQHF. The chain uses TRBV5-5 and TRBJ1-5; no definite D call. V was trimmed by 0 bases and J by 7 bases, leaving 17 bases between them. The CDR3 spans 16 residues. Looked up from germline, CDR1 is SGHKS and CDR2 is YYEKEE (reference sequence). Together with reference TRBV5-5 and TRBJ1-5, the CDR3 gives the full variable domain: DAGVTQSPTHLIKTRGQQVTLRCSPISGHKSVSWYQQVLGQGPQFIFQYYEKEERGRGNFPDRFSARQFPNYSSELNVNALLLGDSALYLCASSLAEVSWKQPQHFGDGTRLSIL.

A single count supports this clone. This chain links TRBV23-1 with TRBJ1-5; 7 bases line up with TRBD1. TRBV23-1 counts as an open reading frame of uncertain function. This CDR3 has 16 amino acids. Trimming removed 2 bases from V and 9 bases from J; junction bases left unmatched: 13. The CDR3 DNA reads as TGCGCCAGCAGTCAAGCAGACAGGGTCCGGAATTCGCCCCAGCATTTT. Protein: CASSQADRVRNSPQHF.

The chain is built from TRBV9 and TRBJ1-5, with TRBD1 identical over 8 bases. Trimming cost V 3 bases and J 6 bases; bases outside gene matches: 8. CDR3 length: 15 residues. The germline CDR1 and CDR2 sequences are SGDLS and YYNGEE. The CDR3 DNA is TGTGCCAGCAGCGCGACAGGGGTAGGAGCTCAGCCCCAGCATTTT. Its protein product is CASSATGVGAQPQHF.

This chain joins TRBV12-3 or TRBV12-4 and TRBJ1-2; no definite D call. Trimming stripped 1 base from V and 8 bases from J, with 5 bases between. The CDR3 has 11 amino acids. CDR3 sequence: CASSLGFGYTF. DNA for the CDR3: TGTGCCAGCAGTTTAGGATTCGGCTACACCTTC.